Given below is one TCR beta chain in context. Its cognate antigen is unknown. This specimen comes from a study of beta chain features in type 1 diabetes. Across the whole study: Similarity in age, gender and cell yields was seen between patients and healthy donors. Study observations and caveats: Among patients with Type 1 diabetes, TCRB CDR3s were moderately but significantly shorter in every one of the four CD4+ subsets. The VDJ junctions of type 1 diabetes patients carried fewer insertions and more deletions.

Reverse transcription of all isolated RNA meant that expressed TCRB transcripts were sequenced. The protocol was immunoSEQ multiplex PCR, while the TCRdb copy is restricted to in-frame clones and leaves out a portion. This sample has under 300,000 clones, with approximately 25% found just once. The germline V and J ends were trimmed by 1 base and 2 bases, with 12 bases remaining between them. This CDR3 spans 16 amino acids. The V gene's germline CDR1 is MDHEN and CDR2 SYDVKM. Central memory, naive, regulatory and stem cell-like memory CD4+ cells were sorted by CD45RO/CCR7/CD25/CD127/CD95/CD27. The genes are TRBV28 and TRBJ1-5; possible D gene TRBD1, 5 bases. The origin of this receptor is a young woman with type 1 diabetes. The sequenced material came from naive CD4+ T cells from blood. In DNA, the CDR3 is TGTGCCAGCAGTTTATACGTTGCGGGGGGCAATCAGCCCCAGCATTTT. It is translated as CASSLYVAGGNQPQHF.